This passage covers 10 T cell receptor beta chains from one sample sequenced in a study of Graves' ophthalmopathy and Graves' hyperthyroidism. The TCR beta CDR3 regions underwent amplification from RNA transcripts. Investigators did first-round RT-PCR with HTBI primers, then second-round multiplex PCR. TCRdb fed the multiplex PCR reads into MiXCR, producing one record per CDR3 protein. This table holds under 250,000 distinct CDR3 sequences, approximately 21% found once. The sequenced sample consisted of peripheral blood. Source of these receptors: a woman in her 50s with Graves' ophthalmopathy.

This clonotype was detected ten times or more. The V call is TRBV6-1, the J call TRBJ1-1; D uncertain. The CDR3 is 14 residues long. Trimming removed 3 bases from V and 1 base from J, with 9 bases in between. From germline, CDR1 is MNHNS and CDR2 SASEGT. CDR3 sequence: CASSDPPQNTEAFF. CDR3 nucleotides: TGTGCCAGCAGTGATCCACCGCAGAACACTGAAGCTTTCTTT.

This clonotype occurred a few times. The rearrangement joins TRBV12-3 or TRBV12-4 to TRBJ2-7; D tentatively reads TRBD1 or TRBD2 (6 bases each). The DNA matches TRBJ2-1 better at its end, which makes the J call doubtful. The CDR3 runs 13 residues. DNA for the CDR3: TGTGCCAGCAGTCTAGGGGGGAACTACGAGCAGTTCTTC. Its translation: CASSLGGNYEQFF.

This clonotype was detected ten times or more. The V and J genes are TRBV19 and TRBJ1-1; D is unresolved. V lost 7 bases and J lost 0, with 18 bases in between. Germline lookup yields CDR1 LNHDA and CDR2 SQIVND (reference sequence). The CDR3 length is 16 residues. The CDR3 protein is CASMRGKTAMNTEAFF. In nucleotides, the CDR3 is TGTGCCAGTATGCGGGGTAAAACAGCAATGAACACTGAAGCTTTCTTT.

This clonotype was counted ten times or more. This chain joins TRBV11-2 and TRBJ1-6; D might be TRBD1 (5 bases). Trimming removed 0 bases at V and 7 bases at J, with 10 bases between. The germline gives CDR1 SGHAT, CDR2 FQNNGV. The CDR3 consists of 15 residues. This CDR3 reads CASSLDFRENSPLHF. CDR3 DNA: TGTGCCAGCAGCTTAGATTTCAGGGAAAATTCACCCCTCCACTTT.

This chain connects TRBV5-1 to TRBJ2-7; 7 bases line up with TRBD2. The CDR3 has 16 amino acids. Germline-derived CDR1 and CDR2 are SGHRS and YFSETQ. V lost 1 base to trimming and J lost 0 bases; unmatched junction nucleotides: 7. CDR3 loop: CASSLSPSGTSYEQYF. In DNA, the CDR3 is TGCGCCAGCAGCTTGTCGCCTAGCGGAACCTCCTACGAGCAGTACTTC.

This clonotype was observed at least ten times. This rearrangement joins TRBV2 to TRBJ1-1; D ambiguous. This CDR3 comprises 14 residues. Between the trimmed V and J ends, which lost 3 bases and 1 base, there was a span of 9 bases. Germline CDR1 reads SNHLY; CDR2 reads FYNNEI. DNA for the CDR3: TGTGCCAGCAGTGAGGTCGGCACGAACACTGAAGCTTTCTTT. As protein: CASSEVGTNTEAFF. Full variable domain (missing parts from reference TRBV2 and TRBJ1-1): EPEVTQTPSHQVTQMGQEVILRCVPISNHLYFYWYRQILGQKVEFLVSFYNNEISEKSEIFDDQFSVERPDGSNFTLKIRSTKLEDSAMYFCASSEVGTNTEAFFGQGTRLTVV.

This clonotype was recorded many times. V and J are TRBV19 and TRBJ1-1, with a tentative D call TRBD1 (5 bases). The CDR3 consists of 13 residues. V shed 9 bases and J shed 3 bases, with 14 bases lying between them. CDR1 and CDR2 (germline): LNHDA, SQIVND (reference sequence). Written as DNA, the CDR3 is TGTGCCAGCATCTCGGGGCTCTACACTGAAGCTTTCTTT. Translated, it gives CASISGLYTEAFF.

This clonotype was counted ten times or more. The gene calls are TRBV12-3 or TRBV12-4 and TRBJ2-7, with a weak D call TRBD1 (6 bases). The length of the CDR3 is 13 residues. The V gene lost 6 bases and the J gene lost 1 base, with 10 bases spanning the gap. The CDR3 region has the DNA TGTGCCAGCAGGCCTACAGGGTCCTACGAGCAGTACTTC. Protein: CASRPTGSYEQYF.

In this sample, this clonotype turned up many times. V is TRBV14 and J is TRBJ2-5; D may be TRBD2 (6 bases). Germline values: CDR1 SGHDN, CDR2 FVKESK. This CDR3 spans 16 amino acids. V lost 0 bases, J lost 2 bases, and 13 bases lay in between. CDR3 in DNA: TGTGCCAGCAGCCAAGATACGGGAGTGATTCAAGAGACCCAGTACTTC. Encoded protein: CASSQDTGVIQETQYF.

This clonotype has a count of ten or more. V usage is TRBV12-3 or TRBV12-4 and J usage is TRBJ1-2, with unresolved D. The CDR3 sequence is 13 residues long. V lost 4 bases, J lost 8 bases, and 14 bases lay in between. CDR3 loop: CASSYYVVEGYTF. CDR3 DNA: TGTGCCAGCAGTTACTATGTGGTAGAGGGCTACACCTTC.